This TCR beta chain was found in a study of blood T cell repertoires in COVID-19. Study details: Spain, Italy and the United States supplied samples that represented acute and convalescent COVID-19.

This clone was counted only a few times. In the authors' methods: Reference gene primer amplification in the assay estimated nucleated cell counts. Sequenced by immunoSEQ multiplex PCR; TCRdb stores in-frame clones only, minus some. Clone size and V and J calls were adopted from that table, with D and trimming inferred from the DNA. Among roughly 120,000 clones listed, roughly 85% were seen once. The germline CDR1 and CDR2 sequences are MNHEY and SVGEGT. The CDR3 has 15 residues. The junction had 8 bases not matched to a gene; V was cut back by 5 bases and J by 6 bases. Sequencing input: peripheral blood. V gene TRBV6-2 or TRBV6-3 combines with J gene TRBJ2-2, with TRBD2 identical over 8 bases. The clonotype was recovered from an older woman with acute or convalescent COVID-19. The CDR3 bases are TGTGCCAGCAGTACGGGGGGGGTAGAACCCGGGGAGCTGTTTTTT. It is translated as CASSTGGVEPGELFF.